This TCR beta chain derives from a study of Graves' ophthalmopathy and Graves' hyperthyroidism (dated by TCRdb to the late 2010s). In the study overall: Peripheral blood was collected at initial diagnosis, prior to any treatment. To tell Graves' ophthalmopathy apart from Graves' hyperthyroidism, and to predict which patients would progress to ophthalmopathy, the study relied on TCR beta repertoire signatures. In total, under 150 blood samples were TCR-sequenced: approximately 42 ophthalmopathy, some 72 hyperthyroidism and roughly 17 hyperthyroidism-to-ophthalmopathy patients. To explore V-J signatures that distinguish ophthalmopathy from hyperthyroidism, a discovery set of 100 patients was enrolled, made up of 40 to 45 with ophthalmopathy and under 65 with stable hyperthyroidism. The independent validation cohort included 18 to 20 hyperthyroidism patients plus 17 patients who later progressed from hyperthyroidism to ophthalmopathy. In over 5 hyperthyroidism patients, the T-cell repertoire of thyroid tissue was compared with the T-cell repertoire of blood. Once sampling was done, hyperthyroidism patients were given methimazole at a starting dose of 30 mg daily, while ophthalmopathy patients were given high-dose intravenous methylprednisolone. The paper as a whole reports these results and caveats: Most expanded thyroid clonotypes with frequency above 0.001 were also detected in blood, suggesting blood repertoires may reflect the thyroid immune response. Sample size was not predetermined statistically, and investigators were not blinded to group allocation. Ophthalmopathy was separated from stable hyperthyroidism by the 13-signature model with roughly 90% sensitivity and 81% to 83% specificity in cross-validation and with 80%/75% in the test set. In validation, the model predicted ophthalmopathy progression with nearly 71% sensitivity and roughly 72% specificity; some twelve predicted patients were CT-confirmed with GO in a median of about 6.1 months.

The CDR3 spans 8 amino acids, including both terminal residues. CDR1 and CDR2 (ENHRY, SYGVKD) derive from the germline V gene. TCR beta CDR3 regions were amplified from RNA transcripts for repertoire sequencing. A first-round RT-PCR used HTBI primers with the Qiagen OneStep RT-PCR kit, followed by a second-round multiplex PCR, size selection and purification. The libraries underwent paired-end sequencing with 100 bp reads on an Illumina HiSeq2000. Regarding the original processing steps: Reads were processed with SOAPnuke, discarding reads with adapters, uncalled bases, mean Phred below 15, or no exact constant-primer or identifier match. COPE v1.2.5 was used to merge high-quality paired reads. Each unique nucleotide sequence was treated as a clonotype, and MiTCR v1.1 was used to align the clonotypes to the IMGT TRB V, D and J references. The analysis was limited to V-J combinations with a frequency above 0.0001, which together covered approximately 99% of repertoires. For each V-J combination, a TCR clonal expansion and chaos score was defined as the ratio of F50 clonal expansion to chaos observed in the TCRdist matrix. Features were reduced by Welch's t-statistics and random forest to around 14 V-J combinations, which fed a naive Bayes classifier. The Morisita-Horn index was used to measure how similar the thyroid and blood repertoires were. Using fastp trimming at Q25 and MiXCR clonotype assembly, TCRdb reanalyzed the public sequencing data and kept in-frame beta chains. Records with the same CDR3 protein are collapsed into one entry carrying the most frequent genes and DNA. The V and J calls, along with clone size, are taken from TCRdb and not from the paper's own processing. The sample includes hundreds of thousands of distinct CDR3 sequences, with under 50% observed a single time. The ten top clones hold over 2.5% of the sample.

For this clonotype: Its antigen remains unidentified. The CDR3 ends on some other residue instead of the conserved phenylalanine or tryptophan, so this is likely a read error. No DNA is shown, since the ends of the CDR3 on it are uncertain; the CDR3 is the one TCRdb lists.

The ophthalmopathy patients had moderately to severely active disease, with a Clinical Activity Score of 3 or higher, a NOSPECS grade of 4 or higher, and a disease duration of less than 3 months. Patients were excluded if they had other autoimmune diseases, uncontrolled infections, pregnancy or lactation. Clinical symptoms, serum thyroxine, TRAb, thyroid ultrasound and orbital computed tomography were used for diagnosis. Ficoll-Paque density gradient centrifugation was used to isolate PBMCs from about 10 ml of fresh peripheral blood. Trizol reagent was used to extract the total RNA, and its quality was then checked on an Agilent 2100 Bioanalyzer.

The rearranged chain carries TRBV10-3 and TRBJ1-6. The receptor comes from an adult man with Graves' ophthalmopathy. Sequencing was performed on peripheral blood. The CDR3 has the sequence CAISDRTS.